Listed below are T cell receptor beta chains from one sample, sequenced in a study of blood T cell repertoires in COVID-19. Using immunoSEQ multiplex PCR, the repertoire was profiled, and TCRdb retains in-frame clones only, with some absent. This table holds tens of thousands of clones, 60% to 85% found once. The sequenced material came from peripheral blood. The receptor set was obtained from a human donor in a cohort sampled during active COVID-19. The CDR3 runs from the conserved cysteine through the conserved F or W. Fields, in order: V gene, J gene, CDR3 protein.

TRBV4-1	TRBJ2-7	CASSQETSGRAPRYF
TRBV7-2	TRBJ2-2	CASSLGTGGLTGELFF
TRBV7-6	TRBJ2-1	CASSFGVSRSPSDEQFF
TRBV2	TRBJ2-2	CASRFSGTSGTILGGRELFF
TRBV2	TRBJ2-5	CASLRGGAETQYF
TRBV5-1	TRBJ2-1	CASSSLQGSEQFF
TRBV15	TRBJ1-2	CATSRGAEGGYTF
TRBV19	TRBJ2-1	CASSILTPQRGLNNEQFF
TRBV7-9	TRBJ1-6	CASSATGFNSPLHF
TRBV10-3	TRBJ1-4	CAISDLSAANEKLFF
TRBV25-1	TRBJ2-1	CASSEASLQGQQFF
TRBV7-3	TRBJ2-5	CASSEGAGETQYF
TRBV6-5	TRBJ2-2	CASSASRELFF
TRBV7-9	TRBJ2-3	CASSGGVGRADTQYF
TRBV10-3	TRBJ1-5	CAIRGTGGEQPQHF
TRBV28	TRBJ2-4	CASTRGLLAKNIQYF
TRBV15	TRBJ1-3	CATRLDHSGNTIYF
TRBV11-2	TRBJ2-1	CASRPEASGLDEQFF
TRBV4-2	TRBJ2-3	CASSRNSEGGLTDTQYF
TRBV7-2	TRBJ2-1	CASSSRTGGVNEQFF
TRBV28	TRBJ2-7	CASTYDNDYEQYF
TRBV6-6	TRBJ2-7	CASGVGTSSYEQYF
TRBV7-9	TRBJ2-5	CASTKQGTETQYF
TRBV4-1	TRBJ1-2	CASSPRVVEGGYTF
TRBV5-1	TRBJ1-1	CASSLAGPPNTEAFF
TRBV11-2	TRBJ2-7	CASSLATVSGEQYF
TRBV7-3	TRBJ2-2	CASRTSGGTGELFF
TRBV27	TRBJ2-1	CASSLGLGGYNEQFF
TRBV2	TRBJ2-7	CARSGQNTYEQYF
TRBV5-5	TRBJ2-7	CASSFPGHYEQYF
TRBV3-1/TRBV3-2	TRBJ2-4	CASSQNVGQGLGIQYF
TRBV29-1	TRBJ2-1	CSVNTGQEQFF
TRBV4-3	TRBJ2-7	CASSQGSGSFEQYF
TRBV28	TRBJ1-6	CATLRGSSYNSPLHF
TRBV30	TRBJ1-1	CAWSVLLVSNTEAFF
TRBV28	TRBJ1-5	CASSYSNNQPQHF
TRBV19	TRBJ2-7	CASSIPPTGGPYEQYF
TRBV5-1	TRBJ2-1	CASSHGTGGWSYNEQFF
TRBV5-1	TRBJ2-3	CASSLIQGQPGTQYF
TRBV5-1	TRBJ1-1	CASSSNRGTNTEAFF